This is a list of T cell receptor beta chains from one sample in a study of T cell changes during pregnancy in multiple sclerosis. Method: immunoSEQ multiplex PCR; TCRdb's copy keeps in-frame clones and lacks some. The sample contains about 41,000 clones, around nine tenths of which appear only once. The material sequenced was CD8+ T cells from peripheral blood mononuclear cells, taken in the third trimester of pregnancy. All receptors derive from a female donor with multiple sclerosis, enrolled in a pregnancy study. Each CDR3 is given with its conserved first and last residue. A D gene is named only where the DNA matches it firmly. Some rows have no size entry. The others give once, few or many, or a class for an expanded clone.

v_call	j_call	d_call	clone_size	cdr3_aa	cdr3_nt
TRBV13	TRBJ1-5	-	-	CASSLGLGDQPQHF	TGTGCCAGCAGCTTAGGCCTTGGAGATCAGCCCCAGCATTTT
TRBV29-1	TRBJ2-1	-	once	CSVEIPQAYNEQFF	TGCAGCGTTGAAATTCCCCAAGCGTACAATGAGCAGTTCTTC
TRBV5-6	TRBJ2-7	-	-	CASSTEGEIYEQYF	TGTGCCAGCAGCACAGAGGGGGAGATCTACGAGCAGTACTTC
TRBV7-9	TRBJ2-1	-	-	CASRSSEQFF	TGTGCCAGCAGATCGTCCGAGCAGTTCTTC
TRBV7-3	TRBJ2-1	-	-	CASSLNRETRNEQFF	TGTGCCAGCAGCTTGAACAGGGAAACGCGCAATGAGCAGTTCTTC
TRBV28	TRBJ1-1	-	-	CASTGNTEAFF	TGTGCCAGCACAGGTAACACTGAAGCTTTCTTT
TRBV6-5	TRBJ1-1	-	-	CASSYSTQAGTEAFF	TGTGCCAGCAGTTACTCGACCCAGGCGGGCACTGAAGCTTTCTTT
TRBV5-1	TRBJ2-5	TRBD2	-	CASSLGAGGPETQYF	TGCGCCAGCAGCTTGGGTGCGGGGGGGCCAGAGACCCAGTACTTC
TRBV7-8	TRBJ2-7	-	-	CASSLGTRAEQYF	TGTGCCAGCAGCTTAGGGACAAGAGCTGAGCAGTACTTC
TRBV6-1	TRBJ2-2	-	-	CASSEYVTGELFF	TGTGCCAGCAGTGAATATGTCACCGGGGAGCTGTTTTTT
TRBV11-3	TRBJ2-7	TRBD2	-	CASSLTGGSLKLQCEQYF	TGTGCCAGCAGCTTAACGGGGGGGTCTCTGAAATTACAATGCGAGCAGTACTTC
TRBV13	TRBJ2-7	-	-	CASSLRDPGWNEQYF	TGTGCCAGCAGCTTACGTGACCCGGGATGGAACGAGCAGTACTTC
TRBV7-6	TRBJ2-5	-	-	CASSLGLTDQETQYF	TGTGCCAGCAGCTTAGGGTTAACAGATCAAGAGACCCAGTACTTC
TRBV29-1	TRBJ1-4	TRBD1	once	CSAAGGINEKLFF	TGCAGCGCCGCAGGGGGCATTAATGAAAAACTGTTTTTT
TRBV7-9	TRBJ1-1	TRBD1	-	CASSPAVPGQGFRNTEAFF	TGTGCCAGCAGCCCCGCGGTACCGGGACAGGGGTTTAGGAACACTGAAGCTTTCTTT
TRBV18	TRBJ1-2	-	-	CASSPPRTAQREYGYTF	TGTGCCAGCTCACCACCTCGCACAGCCCAAAGGGAGTATGGCTACACCTTC
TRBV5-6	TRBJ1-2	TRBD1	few	CASSFGTGNGYTF	TGTGCCAGCAGCTTCGGGACAGGGAATGGCTACACCTTC
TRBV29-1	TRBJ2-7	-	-	CSVEEGRTGETYEQYF	TGCAGCGTTGAAGAAGGCAGAACGGGAGAGACCTACGAGCAGTACTTC
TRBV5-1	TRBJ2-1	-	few	CASSSRNNEQFF	TGCGCCAGCAGCTCGCGAAACAATGAGCAGTTCTTC
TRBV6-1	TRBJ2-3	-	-	CASSVRENTQYF	TGTGCCAGCAGTGTAAGGGAGAATACGCAGTATTTT
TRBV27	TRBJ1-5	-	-	CASSYGGGTSEPQHF	TGTGCCAGCAGTTATGGGGGCGGCACCTCGGAGCCCCAGCATTTT
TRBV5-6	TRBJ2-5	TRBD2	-	CASSSTSGGYQETQYF	TGTGCCAGCAGCTCCACTAGCGGGGGGTACCAAGAGACCCAGTACTTC
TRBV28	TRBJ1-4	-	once	CASSSAGGAGEKLFF	TGTGCCAGCAGTTCCGCGGGGGGCGCAGGTGAAAAACTGTTTTTT
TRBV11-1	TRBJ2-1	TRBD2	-	CASSRPTSGLYNEQFF	TGTGCCAGCAGCCGTCCGACTAGCGGACTTTACAATGAGCAGTTCTTC
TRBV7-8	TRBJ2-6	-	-	CASSHYISGANVLTF	TGTGCCAGCAGCCATTACATATCTGGGGCCAACGTCCTGACTTTC
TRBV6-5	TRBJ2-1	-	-	CASSYSEGFKQFF	TGTGCCAGCAGTTACTCGGAGGGGTTTAAGCAGTTCTTC
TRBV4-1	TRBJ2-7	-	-	CASSQREAAYEQYF	TGCGCCAGCAGCCAAAGGGAAGCGGCCTACGAGCAGTACTTC
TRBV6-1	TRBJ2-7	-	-	CASSEESWWQGGYEQYF	TGTGCCAGCAGTGAAGAGAGTTGGTGGCAGGGGGGCTACGAGCAGTACTTC
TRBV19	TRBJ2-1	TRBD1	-	CASSKVPGQYNEQFF	TGTGCCAGTAGTAAGGTACCGGGACAGTACAATGAGCAGTTCTTC
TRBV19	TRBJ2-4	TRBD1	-	CASSIDPTGAENIQYF	TGTGCCAGTAGTATAGATCCGACAGGGGCTGAAAACATTCAGTACTTC
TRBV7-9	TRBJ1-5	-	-	CASSAGGNQPQHF	TGTGCCAGCAGCGCCGGGGGCAATCAGCCCCAGCATTTT
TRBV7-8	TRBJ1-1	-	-	CASSAQRLRYLNTEAFF	TGTGCCAGCAGCGCCCAGAGGCTTCGCTATCTGAACACTGAAGCTTTCTTT
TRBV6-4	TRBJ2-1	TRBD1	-	CASTEGQGAYNEQFF	TGTGCCAGCACCGAGGGACAGGGGGCCTACAATGAGCAGTTCTTC
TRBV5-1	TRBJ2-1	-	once	CASAAGYNEQFF	TGCGCCTCTGCGGCGGGTTACAATGAGCAGTTCTTC
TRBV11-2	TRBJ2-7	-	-	CASSLDYYEQYF	TGTGCCAGCAGCTTAGACTACTACGAGCAGTACTTC
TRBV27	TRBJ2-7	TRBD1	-	CASSLSPGTGLYEQYF	TGTGCCAGCAGTTTAAGCCCCGGGACAGGGCTCTACGAGCAGTACTTC
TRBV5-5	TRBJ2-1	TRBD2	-	CASSATGLAGYIDEQFF	TGTGCCAGCAGCGCCACGGGACTAGCGGGATATATCGATGAGCAGTTCTTC
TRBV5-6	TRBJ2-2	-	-	CASSWGGRTGELFF	TGTGCCAGCAGCTGGGGGGGCAGGACCGGGGAGCTGTTTTTT
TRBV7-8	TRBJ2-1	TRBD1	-	CASSSVQGAYNEQFF	TGTGCCAGCAGCTCGGTTCAGGGGGCTTACAATGAGCAGTTCTTC
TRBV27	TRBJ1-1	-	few	CASSLSPIHTEAFF	TGTGCCAGCAGTTTATCCCCAATCCACACTGAAGCTTTCTTT
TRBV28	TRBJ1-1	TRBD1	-	CASSLSRFSTGTGENGNTEAFF	TGTGCCAGCAGTTTGAGCCGATTTTCAACCGGGACAGGGGAAAATGGGAACACTGAAGCTTTCTTT
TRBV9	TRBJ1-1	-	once	CASSPRTVNTEAFF	TGTGCCAGCAGCCCGAGGACAGTGAACACTGAAGCTTTCTTT